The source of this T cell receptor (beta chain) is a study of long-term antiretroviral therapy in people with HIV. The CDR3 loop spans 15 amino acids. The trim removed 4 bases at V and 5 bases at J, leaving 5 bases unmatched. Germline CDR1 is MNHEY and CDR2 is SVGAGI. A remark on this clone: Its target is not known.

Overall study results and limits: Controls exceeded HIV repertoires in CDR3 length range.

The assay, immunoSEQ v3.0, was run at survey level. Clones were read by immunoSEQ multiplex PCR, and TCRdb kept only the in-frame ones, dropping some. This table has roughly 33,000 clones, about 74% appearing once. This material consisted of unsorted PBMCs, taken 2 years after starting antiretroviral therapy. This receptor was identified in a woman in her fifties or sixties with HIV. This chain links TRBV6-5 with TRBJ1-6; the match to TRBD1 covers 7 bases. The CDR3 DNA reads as TGTGCCAGCAGTTCAACAGGGGTGCATAATTCACCCCTCCACTTT. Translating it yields CASSSTGVHNSPLHF.